The clone carrying this TCR beta chain occurred a few times. The antigen remains unidentified. TCRdb reanalysed the RT-PCR reads using MiXCR and keeps one entry per CDR3 protein. The sample contains approximately 700,000 distinct CDR3 sequences, approximately 14% of which appear only once. The sample belongs to a study of response to subunit inactivated influenza vaccine. The CDR3 length is 14 residues. V gave up 6 bases and J gave up 2 bases, with 17 bases separating them. The germline V gene has CDR1 SQVTM and CDR2 ANQGSEA. Whole-study findings and limits: That few new T cells are recruited by each seasonal influenza vaccination was the authors' suggestion.

V gene TRBV29-1 combines with J gene TRBJ2-7; D uncertain. This specimen consisted of PBMCs from blood, obtained 14 to 15 days before vaccination. The receptor's source is a man aged 50 to 59 who received an inactivated influenza vaccine. The CDR3 sequence: CSVSLPKGPYEQYF. The CDR3 region has the DNA TGCAGCGTGAGTTTACCAAAGGGTCCCTACGAGCAGTACTTC.